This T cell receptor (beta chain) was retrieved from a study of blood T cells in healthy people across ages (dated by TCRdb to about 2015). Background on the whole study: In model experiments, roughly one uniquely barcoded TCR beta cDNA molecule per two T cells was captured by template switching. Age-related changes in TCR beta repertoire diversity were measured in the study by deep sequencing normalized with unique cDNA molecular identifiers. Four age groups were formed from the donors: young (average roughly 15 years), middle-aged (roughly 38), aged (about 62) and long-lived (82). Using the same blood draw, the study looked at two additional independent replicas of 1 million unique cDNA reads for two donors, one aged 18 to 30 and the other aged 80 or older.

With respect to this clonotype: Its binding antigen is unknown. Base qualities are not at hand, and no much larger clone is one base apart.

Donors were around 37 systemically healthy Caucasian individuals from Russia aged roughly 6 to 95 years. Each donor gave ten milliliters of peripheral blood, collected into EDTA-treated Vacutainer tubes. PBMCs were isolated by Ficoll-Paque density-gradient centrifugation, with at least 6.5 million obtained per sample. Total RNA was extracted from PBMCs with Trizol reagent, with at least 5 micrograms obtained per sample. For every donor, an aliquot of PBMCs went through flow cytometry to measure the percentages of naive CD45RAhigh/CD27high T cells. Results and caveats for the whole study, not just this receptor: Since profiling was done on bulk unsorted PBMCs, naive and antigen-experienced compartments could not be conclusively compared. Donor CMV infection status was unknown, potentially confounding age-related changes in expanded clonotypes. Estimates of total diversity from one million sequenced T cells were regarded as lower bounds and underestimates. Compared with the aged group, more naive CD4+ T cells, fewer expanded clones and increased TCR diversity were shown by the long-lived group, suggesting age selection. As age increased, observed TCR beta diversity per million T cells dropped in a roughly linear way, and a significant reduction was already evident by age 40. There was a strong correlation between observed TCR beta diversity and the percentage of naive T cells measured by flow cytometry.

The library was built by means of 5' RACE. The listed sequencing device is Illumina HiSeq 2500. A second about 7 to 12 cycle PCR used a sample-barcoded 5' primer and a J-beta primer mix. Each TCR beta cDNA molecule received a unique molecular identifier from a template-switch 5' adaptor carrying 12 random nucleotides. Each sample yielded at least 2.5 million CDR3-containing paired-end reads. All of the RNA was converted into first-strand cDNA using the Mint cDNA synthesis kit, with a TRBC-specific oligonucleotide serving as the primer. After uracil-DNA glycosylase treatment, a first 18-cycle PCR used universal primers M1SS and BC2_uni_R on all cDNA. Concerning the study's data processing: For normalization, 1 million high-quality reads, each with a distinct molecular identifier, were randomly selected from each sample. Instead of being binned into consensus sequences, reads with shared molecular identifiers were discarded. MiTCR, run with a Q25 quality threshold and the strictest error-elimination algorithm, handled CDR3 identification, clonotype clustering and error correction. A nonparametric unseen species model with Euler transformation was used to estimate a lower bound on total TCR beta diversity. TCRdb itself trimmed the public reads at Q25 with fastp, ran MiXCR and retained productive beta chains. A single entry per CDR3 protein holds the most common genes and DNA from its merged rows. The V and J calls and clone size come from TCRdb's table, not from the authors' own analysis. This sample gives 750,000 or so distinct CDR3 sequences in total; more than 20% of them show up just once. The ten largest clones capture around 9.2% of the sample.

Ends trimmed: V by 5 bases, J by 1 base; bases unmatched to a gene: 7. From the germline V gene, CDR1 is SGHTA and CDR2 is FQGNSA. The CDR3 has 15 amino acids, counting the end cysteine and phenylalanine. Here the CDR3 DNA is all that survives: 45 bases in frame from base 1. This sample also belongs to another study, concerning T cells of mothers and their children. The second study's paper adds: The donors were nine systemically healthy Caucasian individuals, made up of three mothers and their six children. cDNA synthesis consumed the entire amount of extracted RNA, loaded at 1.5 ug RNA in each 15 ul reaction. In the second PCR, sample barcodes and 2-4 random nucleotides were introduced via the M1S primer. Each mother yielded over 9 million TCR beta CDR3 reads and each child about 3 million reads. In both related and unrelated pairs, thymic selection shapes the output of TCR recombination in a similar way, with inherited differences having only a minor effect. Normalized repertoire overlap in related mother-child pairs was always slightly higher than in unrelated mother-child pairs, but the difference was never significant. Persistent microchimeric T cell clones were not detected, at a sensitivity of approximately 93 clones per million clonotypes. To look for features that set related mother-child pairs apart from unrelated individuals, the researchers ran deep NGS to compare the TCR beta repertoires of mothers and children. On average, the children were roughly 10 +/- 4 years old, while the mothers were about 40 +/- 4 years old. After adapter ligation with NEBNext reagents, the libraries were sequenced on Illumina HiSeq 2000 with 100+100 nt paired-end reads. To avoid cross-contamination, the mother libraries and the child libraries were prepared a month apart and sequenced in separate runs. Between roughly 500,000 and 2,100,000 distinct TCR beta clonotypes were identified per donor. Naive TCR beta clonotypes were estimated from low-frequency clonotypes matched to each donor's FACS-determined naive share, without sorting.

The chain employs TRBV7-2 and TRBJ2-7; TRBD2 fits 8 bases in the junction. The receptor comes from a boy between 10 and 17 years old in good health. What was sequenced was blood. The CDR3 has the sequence CASSQRSGRSYEQYF. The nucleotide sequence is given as TGTGCCAGCAGCCAACGAAGCGGGAGATCCTACGAGCAGTACTTC.